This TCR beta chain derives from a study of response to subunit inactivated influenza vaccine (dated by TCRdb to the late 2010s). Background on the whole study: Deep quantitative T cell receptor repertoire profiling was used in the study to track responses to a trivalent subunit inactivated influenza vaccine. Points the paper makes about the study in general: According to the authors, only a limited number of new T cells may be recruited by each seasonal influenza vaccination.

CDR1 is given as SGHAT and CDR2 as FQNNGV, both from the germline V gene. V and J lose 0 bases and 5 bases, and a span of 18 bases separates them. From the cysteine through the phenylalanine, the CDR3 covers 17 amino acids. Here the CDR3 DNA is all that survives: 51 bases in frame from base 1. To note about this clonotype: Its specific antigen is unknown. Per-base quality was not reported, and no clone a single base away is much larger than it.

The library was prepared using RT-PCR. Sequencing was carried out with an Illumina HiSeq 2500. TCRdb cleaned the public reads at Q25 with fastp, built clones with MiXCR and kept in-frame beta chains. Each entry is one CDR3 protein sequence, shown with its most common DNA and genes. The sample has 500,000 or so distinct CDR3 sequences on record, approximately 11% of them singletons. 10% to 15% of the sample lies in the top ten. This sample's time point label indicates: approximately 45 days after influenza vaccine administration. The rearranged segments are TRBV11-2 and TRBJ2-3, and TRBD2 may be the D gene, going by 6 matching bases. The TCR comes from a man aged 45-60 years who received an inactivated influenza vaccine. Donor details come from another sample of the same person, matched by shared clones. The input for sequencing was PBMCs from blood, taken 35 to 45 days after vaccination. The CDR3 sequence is CASSLERDSWFRDTQYF. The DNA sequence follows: TGTGCCAGCAGCTTAGAACGGGACTCCTGGTTTAGAGATACGCAGTATTTT. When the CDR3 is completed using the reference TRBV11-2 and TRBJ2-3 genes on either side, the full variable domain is EAGVAQSPRYKIIEKRQSVAFWCNPISGHATLYWYQQILGQGPKLLIQFQNNGVVDDSQLPKDRFSAERLKGVDSTLKIQPAKLEDSAVYLCASSLERDSWFRDTQYFGPGTRLTVL.